This TCR beta chain was retrieved from a study of cytomegalovirus exposure and HLA in healthy donors. Study-level results: Donor immune exposure was known only as CMV serostatus. Later work found that TCR association rates differed between HLA loci; DRB1 had the most and HLA-C the fewest.

A remark on this clone: No antigen is known for it.

J was trimmed by 0 bases and V by 0 bases; bases with no gene match: 9. Germline CDR1 LNHDA, CDR2 SQIVND (reference sequence). CDR3 size: 19 residues. The PCR had 60 Vbeta and 13 Jbeta primers. Assay used: immunoSEQ multiplex PCR; TCRdb lists only in-frame clones, some missing. The table lists about 140,000 clones, 82% of them singletons. This TCR was recovered from a man in his late teens or twenties in good health and CMV-seropositive. The chain carries TRBV19 and TRBJ2-3, with 10 positions matching TRBD2. What was sequenced was PBMCs. The CDR3 coding sequence is TGTGCCAGTAGTATAGAGCCAGCGGGAGGGGGGGGAAGCACAGATACGCAGTATTTT. It encodes CASSIEPAGGGGSTDTQYF.